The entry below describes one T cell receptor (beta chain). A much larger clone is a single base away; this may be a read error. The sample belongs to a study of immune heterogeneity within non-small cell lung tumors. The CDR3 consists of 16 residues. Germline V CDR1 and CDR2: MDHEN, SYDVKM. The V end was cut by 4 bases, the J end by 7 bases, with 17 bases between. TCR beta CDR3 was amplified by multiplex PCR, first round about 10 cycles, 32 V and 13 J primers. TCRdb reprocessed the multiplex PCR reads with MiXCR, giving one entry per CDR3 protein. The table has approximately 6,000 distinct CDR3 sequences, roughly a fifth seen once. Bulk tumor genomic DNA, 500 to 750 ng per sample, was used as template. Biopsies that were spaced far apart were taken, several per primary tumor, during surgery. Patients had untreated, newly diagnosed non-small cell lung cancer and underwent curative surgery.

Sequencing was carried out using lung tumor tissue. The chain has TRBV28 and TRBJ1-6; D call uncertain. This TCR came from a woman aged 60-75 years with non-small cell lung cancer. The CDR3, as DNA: TGTGCCAGCAGTTCCTGGTCATGGATGATAAATTCACCCCTCCACTTT. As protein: CASSSWSWMINSPLHF. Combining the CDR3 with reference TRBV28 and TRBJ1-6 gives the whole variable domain DVKVTQSSRYLVKRTGEKVFLECVQDMDHENMFWYRQDPGLGLRLIYFSYDVKMKEKGDIPEGYSVSREKKERFSLILESASTNQTSMYLCASSSWSWMINSPLHFGNGTRLTVT.